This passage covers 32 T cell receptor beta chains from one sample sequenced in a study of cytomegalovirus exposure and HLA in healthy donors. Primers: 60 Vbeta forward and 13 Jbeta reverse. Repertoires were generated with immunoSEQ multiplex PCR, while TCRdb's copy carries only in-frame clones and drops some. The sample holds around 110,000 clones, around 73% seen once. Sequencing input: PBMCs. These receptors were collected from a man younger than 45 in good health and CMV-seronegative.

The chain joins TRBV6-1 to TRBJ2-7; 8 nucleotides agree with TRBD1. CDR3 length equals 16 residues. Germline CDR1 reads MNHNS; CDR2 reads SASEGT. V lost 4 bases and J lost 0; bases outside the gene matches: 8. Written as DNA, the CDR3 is TGTGCCAGCAGTGTATTGCCGACAGGGGTCTCCTACGAGCAGTACTTC. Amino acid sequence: CASSVLPTGVSYEQYF.

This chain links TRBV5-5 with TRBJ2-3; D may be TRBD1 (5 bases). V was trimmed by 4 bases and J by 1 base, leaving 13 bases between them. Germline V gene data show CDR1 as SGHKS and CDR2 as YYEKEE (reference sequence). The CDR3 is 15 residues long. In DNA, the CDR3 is TGTGCCAGCAGCATGACAGAGTACGGCACAGATACGCAGTATTTT. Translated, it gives CASSMTEYGTDTQYF.

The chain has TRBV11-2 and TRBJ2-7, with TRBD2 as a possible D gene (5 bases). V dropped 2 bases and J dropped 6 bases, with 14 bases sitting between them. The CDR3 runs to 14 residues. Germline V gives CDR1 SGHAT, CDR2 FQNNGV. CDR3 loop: CASSLFSREGEQYF. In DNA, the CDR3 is TGTGCCAGCAGCTTATTCAGCCGAGAGGGCGAGCAGTACTTC.

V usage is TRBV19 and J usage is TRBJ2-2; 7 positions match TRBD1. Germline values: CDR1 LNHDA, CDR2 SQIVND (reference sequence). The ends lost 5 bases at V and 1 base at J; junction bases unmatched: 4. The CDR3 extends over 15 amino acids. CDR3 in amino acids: CASSPRTGNTGELFF. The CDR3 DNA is TGTGCCAGTAGTCCCCGGACAGGGAACACCGGGGAGCTGTTTTTT.

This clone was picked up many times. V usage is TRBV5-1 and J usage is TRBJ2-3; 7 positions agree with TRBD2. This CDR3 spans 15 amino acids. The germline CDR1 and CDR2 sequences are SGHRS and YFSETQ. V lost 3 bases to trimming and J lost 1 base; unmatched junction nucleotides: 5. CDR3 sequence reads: CASSSLAEGTDTQYF. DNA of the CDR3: TGCGCCAGCAGCTCCCTAGCGGAAGGCACAGATACGCAGTATTTT.

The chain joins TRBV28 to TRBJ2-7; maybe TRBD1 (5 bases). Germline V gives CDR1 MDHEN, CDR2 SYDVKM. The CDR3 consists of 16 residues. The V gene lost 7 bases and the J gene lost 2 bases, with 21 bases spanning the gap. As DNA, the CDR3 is TGTGCCAGCACCCCTTGGTCCGACAGAACAACCTACGAGCAGTACTTC. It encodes CASTPWSDRTTYEQYF.

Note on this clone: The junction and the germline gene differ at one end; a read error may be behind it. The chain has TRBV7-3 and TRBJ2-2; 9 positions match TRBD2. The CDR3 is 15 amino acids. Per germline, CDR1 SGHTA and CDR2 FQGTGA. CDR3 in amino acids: CASGVAGGVTEELFF. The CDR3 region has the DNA TGTGCCAGCGGGGTCGCGGGAGGGGTCACCGAGGAGCTGTTTTTT. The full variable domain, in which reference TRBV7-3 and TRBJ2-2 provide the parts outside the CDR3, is GAGVSQTPSNKVTEKGKYVELRCDPISGHTALYWYRQSLGQGPEFLIYFQGTGAADDSGLPNDRFFAVRPEGSVSTLKIQRTERGDSAVYLCASGVAGGVTEELFFGEGSRLTVL.

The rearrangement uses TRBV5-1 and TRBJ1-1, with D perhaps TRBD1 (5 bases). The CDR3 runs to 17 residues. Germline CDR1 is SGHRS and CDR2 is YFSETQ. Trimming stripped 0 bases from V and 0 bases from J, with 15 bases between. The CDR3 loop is CASSLGVGGAVNTEAFF. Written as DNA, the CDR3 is TGCGCCAGCAGCTTGGGGGTGGGGGGTGCGGTGAACACTGAAGCTTTCTTT.

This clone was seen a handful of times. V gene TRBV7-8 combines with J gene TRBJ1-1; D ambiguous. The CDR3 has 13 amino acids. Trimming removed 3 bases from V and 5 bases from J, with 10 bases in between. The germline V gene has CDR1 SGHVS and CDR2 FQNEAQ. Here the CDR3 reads CASSFSSGTEAFF. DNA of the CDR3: TGTGCCAGCAGCTTCTCGTCCGGGACTGAAGCTTTCTTT.

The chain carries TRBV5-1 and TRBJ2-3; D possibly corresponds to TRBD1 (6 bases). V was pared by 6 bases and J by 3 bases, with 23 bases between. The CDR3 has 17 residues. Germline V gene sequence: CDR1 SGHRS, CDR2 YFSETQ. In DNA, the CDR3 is TGCGCCAGCACGGCCGGACAGAACATTCTCAAGACAGATACGCAGTATTTT. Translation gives CASTAGQNILKTDTQYF. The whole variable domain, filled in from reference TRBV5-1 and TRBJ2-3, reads KAGVTQTPRYLIKTRGQQVTLSCSPISGHRSVSWYQQTPGQGLQFLFEYFSETQRNKGNFPGRFSGRQFSNSRSEMNVSTLELGDSALYLCASTAGQNILKTDTQYFGPGTRLTVL.

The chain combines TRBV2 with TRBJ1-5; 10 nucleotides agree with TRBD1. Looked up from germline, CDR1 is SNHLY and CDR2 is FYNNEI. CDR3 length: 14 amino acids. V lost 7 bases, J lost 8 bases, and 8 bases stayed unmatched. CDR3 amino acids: CASTDRGRLEPQHF. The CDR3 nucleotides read TGTGCCAGCACCGACAGGGGGCGTCTGGAGCCCCAGCATTTT.

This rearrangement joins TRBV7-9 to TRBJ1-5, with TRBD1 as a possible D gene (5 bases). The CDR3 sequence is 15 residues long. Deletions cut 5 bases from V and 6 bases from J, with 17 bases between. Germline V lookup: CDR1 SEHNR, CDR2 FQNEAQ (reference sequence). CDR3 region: CASSPRGQGGQPQHF. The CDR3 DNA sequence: TGTGCCAGCAGCCCCCGAGGGCAGGGAGGTCAGCCCCAGCATTTT.

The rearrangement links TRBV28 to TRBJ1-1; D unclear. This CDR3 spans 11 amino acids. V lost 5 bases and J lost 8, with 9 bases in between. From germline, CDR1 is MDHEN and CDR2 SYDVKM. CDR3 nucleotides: TGTGCCAGCAGTGTTACAGCAGAAGCTTTCTTT. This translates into CASSVTAEAFF. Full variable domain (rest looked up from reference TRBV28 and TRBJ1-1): DVKVTQSSRYLVKRTGEKVFLECVQDMDHENMFWYRQDPGLGLRLIYFSYDVKMKEKGDIPEGYSVSREKKERFSLILESASTNQTSMYLCASSVTAEAFFGQGTRLTVV.

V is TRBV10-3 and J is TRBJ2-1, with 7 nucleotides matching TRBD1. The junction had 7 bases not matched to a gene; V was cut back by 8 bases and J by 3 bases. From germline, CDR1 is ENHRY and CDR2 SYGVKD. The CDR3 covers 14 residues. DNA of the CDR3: TGTGCCATCGGGAGACAGGGAATCTACAATGAGCAGTTCTTC. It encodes CAIGRQGIYNEQFF.

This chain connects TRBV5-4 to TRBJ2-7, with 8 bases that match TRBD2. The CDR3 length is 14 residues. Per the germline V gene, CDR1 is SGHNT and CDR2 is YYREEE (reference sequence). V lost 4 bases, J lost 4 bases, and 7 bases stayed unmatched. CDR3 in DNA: TGTGCCAGCAGCATACGGGGGGGACGTTACGAGCAGTACTTC. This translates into CASSIRGGRYEQYF.

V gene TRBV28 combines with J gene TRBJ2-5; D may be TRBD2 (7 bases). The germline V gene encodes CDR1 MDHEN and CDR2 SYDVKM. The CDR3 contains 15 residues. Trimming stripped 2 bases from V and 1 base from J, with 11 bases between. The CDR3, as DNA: TGTGCCAGCAGTTTAGCGGGGGCCCTCCAAGAGACCCAGTACTTC. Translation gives CASSLAGALQETQYF.

The CDR3 is CASSTAEGAYEQYF. CDR3 coding DNA: TGTGCCAGCAGCACCGCTGAGGGGGCCTACGAGCAGTACTTC. The genes are TRBV5-4 and TRBJ2-7; TRBD1 might be the D (6 bases). Germline CDR1 and CDR2: SGHNT and YYREEE (reference sequence). Deletions cut 4 bases from V and 2 bases from J, with 13 bases between. This CDR3 comprises 14 residues.

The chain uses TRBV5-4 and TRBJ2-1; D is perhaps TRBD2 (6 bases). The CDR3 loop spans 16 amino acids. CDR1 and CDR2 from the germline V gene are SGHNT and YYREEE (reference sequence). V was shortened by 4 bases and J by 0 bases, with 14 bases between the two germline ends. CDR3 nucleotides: TGTGCCAGCAGCGAGAATAGCGGAAGCTCCTACAATGAGCAGTTCTTC. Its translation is CASSENSGSSYNEQFF.

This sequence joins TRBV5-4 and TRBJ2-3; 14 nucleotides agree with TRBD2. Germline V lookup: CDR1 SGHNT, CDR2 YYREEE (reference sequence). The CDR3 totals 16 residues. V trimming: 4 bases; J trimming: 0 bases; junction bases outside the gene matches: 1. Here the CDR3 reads CASSRTSGGSTDTQYF. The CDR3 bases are TGTGCCAGCAGCCGGACTAGCGGGGGGAGCACAGATACGCAGTATTTT.

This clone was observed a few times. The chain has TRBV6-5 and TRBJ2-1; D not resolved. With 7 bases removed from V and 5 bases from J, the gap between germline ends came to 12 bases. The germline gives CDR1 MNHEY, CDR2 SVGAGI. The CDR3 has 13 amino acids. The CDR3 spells CASTGSFNNEQFF. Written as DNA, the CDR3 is TGTGCCAGCACAGGTTCTTTTAACAATGAGCAGTTCTTC.

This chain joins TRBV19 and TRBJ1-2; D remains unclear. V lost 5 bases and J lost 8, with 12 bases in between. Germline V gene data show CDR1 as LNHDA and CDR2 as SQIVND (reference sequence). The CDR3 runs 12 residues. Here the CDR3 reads CASSPGPKGYTF. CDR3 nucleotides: TGTGCCAGTAGTCCCGGTCCTAAGGGCTACACCTTC.

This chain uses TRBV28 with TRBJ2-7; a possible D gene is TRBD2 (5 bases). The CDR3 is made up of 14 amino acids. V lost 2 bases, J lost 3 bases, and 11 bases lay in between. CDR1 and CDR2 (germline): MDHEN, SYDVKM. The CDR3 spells CASSLAGKFYEQYF. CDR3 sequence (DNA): TGTGCCAGCAGTTTAGCGGGCAAATTCTACGAGCAGTACTTC. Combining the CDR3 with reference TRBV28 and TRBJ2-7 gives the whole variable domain DVKVTQSSRYLVKRTGEKVFLECVQDMDHENMFWYRQDPGLGLRLIYFSYDVKMKEKGDIPEGYSVSREKKERFSLILESASTNQTSMYLCASSLAGKFYEQYFGPGTRLTVT.

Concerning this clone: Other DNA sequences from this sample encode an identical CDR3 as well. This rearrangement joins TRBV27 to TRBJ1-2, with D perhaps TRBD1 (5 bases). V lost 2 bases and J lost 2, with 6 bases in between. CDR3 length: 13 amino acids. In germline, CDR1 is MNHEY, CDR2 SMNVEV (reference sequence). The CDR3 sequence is CASSLDRNYGYTF. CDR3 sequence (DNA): TGTGCCAGCAGTTTAGACAGAAACTATGGCTACACCTTC.

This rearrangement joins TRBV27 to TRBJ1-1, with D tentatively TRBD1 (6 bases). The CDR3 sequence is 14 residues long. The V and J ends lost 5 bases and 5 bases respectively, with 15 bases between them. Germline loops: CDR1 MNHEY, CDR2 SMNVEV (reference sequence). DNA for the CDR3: TGTGCCAGCAGTAGTAACAGGGTACAGACTGAAGCTTTCTTT. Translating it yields CASSSNRVQTEAFF.

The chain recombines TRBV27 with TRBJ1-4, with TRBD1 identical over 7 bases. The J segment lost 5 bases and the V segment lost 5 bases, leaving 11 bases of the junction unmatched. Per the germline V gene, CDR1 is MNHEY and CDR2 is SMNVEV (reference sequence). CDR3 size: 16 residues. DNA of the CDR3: TGTGCCAGCAGTGCCCGACAGGGTAGCAAAAATGAAAAACTGTTTTTT. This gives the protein CASSARQGSKNEKLFF.

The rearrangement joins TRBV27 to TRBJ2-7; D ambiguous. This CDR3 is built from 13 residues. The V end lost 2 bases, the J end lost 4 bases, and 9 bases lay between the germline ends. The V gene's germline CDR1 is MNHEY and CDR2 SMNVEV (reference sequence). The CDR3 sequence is CASSLHSYYEQYF. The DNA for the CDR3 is TGTGCCAGCAGTTTACACAGTTATTACGAGCAGTACTTC.

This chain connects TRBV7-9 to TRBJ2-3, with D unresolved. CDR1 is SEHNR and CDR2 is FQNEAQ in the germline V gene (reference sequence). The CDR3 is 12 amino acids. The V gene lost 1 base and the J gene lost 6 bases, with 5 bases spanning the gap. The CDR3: CASSLVGDTQYF. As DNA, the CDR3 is TGTGCCAGCAGCTTAGTCGGGGATACGCAGTATTTT.

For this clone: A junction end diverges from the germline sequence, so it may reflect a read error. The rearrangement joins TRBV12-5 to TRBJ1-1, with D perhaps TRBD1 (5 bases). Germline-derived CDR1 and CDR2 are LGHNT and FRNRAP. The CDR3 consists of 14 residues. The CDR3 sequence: CAGGLGQLNTEAFF. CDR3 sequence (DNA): TGTGCTGGTGGTTTGGGGCAGTTGAACACTGAAGCTTTCTTT.

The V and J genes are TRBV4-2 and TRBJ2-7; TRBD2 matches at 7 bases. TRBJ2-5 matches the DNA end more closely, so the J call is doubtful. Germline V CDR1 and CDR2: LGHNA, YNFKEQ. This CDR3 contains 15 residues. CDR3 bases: TGTGCCAGCAGCCGCGATCTAGGGGAGGGAGAGACCCAGTACTTC. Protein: CASSRDLGEGETQYF.

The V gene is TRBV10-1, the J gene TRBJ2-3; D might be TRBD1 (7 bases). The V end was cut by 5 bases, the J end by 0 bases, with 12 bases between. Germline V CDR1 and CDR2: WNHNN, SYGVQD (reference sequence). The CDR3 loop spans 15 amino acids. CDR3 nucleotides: TGCGCCAGCAGTTCGGGGGACAGAAGCACAGATACGCAGTATTTT. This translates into CASSSGDRSTDTQYF.

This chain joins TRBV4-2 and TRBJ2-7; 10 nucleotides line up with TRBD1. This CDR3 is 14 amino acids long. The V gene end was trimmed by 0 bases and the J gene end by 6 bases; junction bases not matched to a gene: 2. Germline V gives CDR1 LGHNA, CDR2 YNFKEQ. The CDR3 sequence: CASSQETGGSEQYF. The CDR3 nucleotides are TGTGCCAGCAGCCAAGAGACAGGGGGCTCCGAGCAGTACTTC.

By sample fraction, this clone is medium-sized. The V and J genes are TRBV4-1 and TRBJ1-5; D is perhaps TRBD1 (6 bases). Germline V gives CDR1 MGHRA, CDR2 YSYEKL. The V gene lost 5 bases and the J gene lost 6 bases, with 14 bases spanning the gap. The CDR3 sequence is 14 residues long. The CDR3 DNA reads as TGCGCCAGCAGCGCCGGGACAAGGAGTCAGCCCCAGCATTTT. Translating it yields CASSAGTRSQPQHF.